What follows describes a single T cell receptor (beta chain). V lost 5 bases and J 5 bases, leaving 19 bases between the germline ends. CDR1 MDHEN and CDR2 SYDVKM come from the germline V gene. The CDR3 totals 15 residues. This specimen belongs to a study of blood T cell repertoires in COVID-19. Overall study context: PBMCs, B-cell-depleted T cells, or T cells provided the cDNA or gDNA that made up the material.

Original handling: Reference gene primer amplification gave estimated nucleated cell counts. Repertoires were generated with immunoSEQ multiplex PCR, while TCRdb's copy carries only in-frame clones and drops some. V, J and clone size were drawn from that table, and D and trimming were deduced from the DNA. The sample shows some 210,000 clones, approximately 90% of them seen only once. The sequence was obtained from a man aged 30 to 45 with acute or convalescent COVID-19. The sequenced sample consisted of peripheral blood. The genes are TRBV28 and TRBJ2-7, with a tentative D call TRBD2 (6 bases). The CDR3 coding sequence is TGTGCCAGCAGTCCGAACTCAGGGTGGGAGGACGAGCAGTACTTC. It specifies CASSPNSGWEDEQYF.